This entry describes one T cell receptor beta chain. Antigen unknown. Some clones are missing from TCRdb's copy, which holds only in-frame ones; the method was immunoSEQ multiplex PCR. The data show approximately 530,000 clones, about 96% seen once. The data are from a study of shared clonotypes between healthy human individuals. As for the study in general: Contributing individuals were two females and a few males aged 18 to 49.

Overall study results and limits: There were few donors, and this limited the genetic and exposure-history diversity represented. Rarefaction indicated that sorted-subset sequencing remained incomplete although depth was large. The study found about 5% of naive CD4 clonotypes shared across a handful of donors.

Trimming took 1 base from V and 6 from J; bases not matched to a gene: 11. Germline V gene sequence: CDR1 SGHRS, CDR2 YFSETQ. This CDR3 spans 17 amino acids. The chain is built from TRBV5-1 and TRBJ2-1, with 9 bases aligning to TRBD2. This TCR was sampled from a woman in her twenties or thirties in good health. What was sequenced was naive CD4+ T cells sorted from blood. Subset reported: CD45RA+ positively selected. In DNA, the CDR3 is TGCGCCAGCAGCTTGTTGGCTAGCGGGGCATCTGTCAATGAGCAGTTCTTC. It translates to CASSLLASGASVNEQFF. The complete variable domain, with remaining parts taken from reference TRBV5-1 and TRBJ2-1, reads KAGVTQTPRYLIKTRGQQVTLSCSPISGHRSVSWYQQTPGQGLQFLFEYFSETQRNKGNFPGRFSGRQFSNSRSEMNVSTLELGDSALYLCASSLLASGASVNEQFFGPGTRLTVL.